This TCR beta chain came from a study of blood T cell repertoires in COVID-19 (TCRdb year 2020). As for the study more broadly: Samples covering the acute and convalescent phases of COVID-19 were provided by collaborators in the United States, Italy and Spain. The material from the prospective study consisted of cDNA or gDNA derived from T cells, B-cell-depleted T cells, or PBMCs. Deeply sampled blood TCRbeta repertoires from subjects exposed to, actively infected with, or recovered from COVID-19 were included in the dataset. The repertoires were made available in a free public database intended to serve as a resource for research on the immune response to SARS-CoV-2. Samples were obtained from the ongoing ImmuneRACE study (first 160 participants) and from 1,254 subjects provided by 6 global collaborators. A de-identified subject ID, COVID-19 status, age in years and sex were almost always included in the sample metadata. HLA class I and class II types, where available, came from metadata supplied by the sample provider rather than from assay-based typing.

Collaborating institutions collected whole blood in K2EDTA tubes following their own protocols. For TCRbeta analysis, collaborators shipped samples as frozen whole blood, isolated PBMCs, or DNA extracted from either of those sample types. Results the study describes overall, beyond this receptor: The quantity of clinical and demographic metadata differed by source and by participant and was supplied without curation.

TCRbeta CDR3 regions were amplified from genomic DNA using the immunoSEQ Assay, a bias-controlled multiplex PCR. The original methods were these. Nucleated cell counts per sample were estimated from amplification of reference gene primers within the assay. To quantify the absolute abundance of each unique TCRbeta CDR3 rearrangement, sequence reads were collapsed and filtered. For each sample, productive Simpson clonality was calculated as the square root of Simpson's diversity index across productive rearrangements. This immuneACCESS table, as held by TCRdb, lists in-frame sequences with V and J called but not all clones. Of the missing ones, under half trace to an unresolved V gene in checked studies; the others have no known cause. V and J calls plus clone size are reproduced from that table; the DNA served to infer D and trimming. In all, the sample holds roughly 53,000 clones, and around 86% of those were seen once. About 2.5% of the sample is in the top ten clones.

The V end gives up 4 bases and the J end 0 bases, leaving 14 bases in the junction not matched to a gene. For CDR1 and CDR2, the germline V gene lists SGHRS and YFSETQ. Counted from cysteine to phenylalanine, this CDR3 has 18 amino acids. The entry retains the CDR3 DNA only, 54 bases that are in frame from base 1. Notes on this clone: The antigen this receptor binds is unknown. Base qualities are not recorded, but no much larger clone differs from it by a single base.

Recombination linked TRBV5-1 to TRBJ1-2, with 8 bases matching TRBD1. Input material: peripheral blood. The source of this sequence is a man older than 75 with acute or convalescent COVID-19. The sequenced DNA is TGCGCCAGCAGCCTGAAAACAGACAGGGGCTTAGCTAACTATGGCTACACCTTC. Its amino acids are CASSLKTDRGLANYGYTF.